This T cell receptor beta chain emerged from a study of glioma-infiltrating T cells. Points from the study as a whole: Above-expected tissue-blood divergence occurred in all gliomas, most in low-grade ones.

Amplification of TCR alpha and beta CDR3 regions from RNA used iRepertoire nested multiplex PCR. TCRdb re-analysed the multiplex PCR reads in MiXCR, keeping a single row per CDR3 protein. The sample lists 150,000 to 200,000 distinct CDR3 sequences; approximately 30% were seen once. Between the trimmed V and J ends, which lost 2 bases and 7 bases, there was a span of 12 bases. CDR3 length: 13 amino acids. Germline CDR1 and CDR2: SGHNT and YYREEE (reference sequence). This clonotype was seen ten or more times. The antigen is undetermined. Material for sequencing was glioma tissue, nonneoplastic brain tissue, or PBMCs (not recorded which). The TCR originated in a human donor with low-grade glioma or glioblastoma, undergoing nonglioma brain surgery, or in good health (not recorded which). V is TRBV5-4 and J is TRBJ1-1; D unresolved. CDR3 nucleotides: TGTGCCAGCAGCTTAATTGGGGTGAATGAAGCTTTCTTT. It specifies CASSLIGVNEAFF. The full variable domain, rest sourced from reference TRBV5-4 and TRBJ1-1, is ETGVTQSPTHLIKTRGQQVTLRCSSQSGHNTVSWYQQALGQGPQFIFQYYREEENGRGNFPPRFSGLQFPNYSSELNVNALELDDSALYLCASSLIGVNEAFFGQGTRLTVV.